A selection of T cell receptor beta chains follows, all from one sample in a study of T cell responses to AZD1222 COVID-19 vaccine. TCRdb's table, derived via immunoSEQ multiplex PCR, lists solely in-frame clones and lacks some. Of 100,000 to 150,000 clones listed, around 92% were seen once; the top ten hold about 7.5%. Sequences were derived from peripheral blood, sampled 28 days after the second AZD1222 dose. These receptors originate from an adult who received the AZD1222 COVID-19 vaccine. Both conserved end residues are part of each CDR3. Fields, in order: CDR3 protein, CDR3 DNA, V gene, D gene, clone size, J gene. D genes are given only for firm matches. Not every row has a clone size; where given, it reads once, few, many or a size class.

CASSLEGQYNEKLFF | TGCGCCAGCAGCTTGGAGGGGCAATATAATGAAAAACTGTTTTTT | TRBV5-1 | . | . | TRBJ1-4
CASSRQDSIQYF | TGTGCCAGTAGCCGACAGGATTCTATTCAGTACTTC | TRBV19 | . | . | TRBJ2-4
CASSTATSVADTQYF | TGTGCCAGCAGCACCGCCACTAGCGTTGCAGATACGCAGTATTTT | TRBV7-9 | TRBD2 | . | TRBJ2-3
CASSWIAGSPGNEQFF | TGCGCCAGCAGCTGGATAGCGGGGTCTCCCGGGAATGAGCAGTTCTTC | TRBV5-1 | TRBD2 | few | TRBJ2-1
CASSYSGTGYNEQFF | TGTGCCAGCAGTTACTCCGGGACAGGGTACAATGAGCAGTTCTTC | TRBV6-5 | TRBD1 | once | TRBJ2-1
CASSQGQGNQPQHF | TGTGCCAGCAGCCAAGGTCAGGGCAATCAGCCCCAGCATTTT | TRBV3-1/TRBV3-2 | . | . | TRBJ1-5
CASSLQGKEPQHF | TGTGCCAGCAGTTTACAGGGAAAGGAGCCCCAGCATTTT | TRBV28 | . | . | TRBJ1-5
CASSPDRGGIGELFF | TGTGCCAGCAGTCCGGACAGGGGTGGTATCGGGGAGCTGTTTTTT | TRBV28 | TRBD1 | . | TRBJ2-2
CASRDPRRERDQPQHF | TGTGCCAGCAGGGATCCCCGGAGGGAGAGGGATCAGCCCCAGCATTTT | TRBV28 | . | . | TRBJ1-5
CASSREGLGNQPQHF | TGTGCCAGCAGCCGCGAGGGTTTAGGCAATCAGCCCCAGCATTTT | TRBV2 | . | . | TRBJ1-5
CASSLDRGTQYF | TGTGCCAGCAGTCTAGACCGAGGGACCCAGTACTTC | TRBV2 | . | . | TRBJ2-5
CASSQGPMNTEAFF | TGTGCCAGCAGCCAAGGCCCTATGAACACTGAAGCTTTCTTT | TRBV3-1/TRBV3-2 | . | . | TRBJ1-1
CASSLEREDEQYF | TGTGCCAGCAGCTTAGAGCGGGAAGACGAGCAGTACTTC | TRBV7-2 | TRBD2 | . | TRBJ2-7
CSVDGGETQYF | TGCAGCGTTGACGGGGGAGAGACCCAGTACTTC | TRBV29-1 | . | . | TRBJ2-5
CASSLPRSVRNEKLFF | TGTGCCAGCAGTTTACCCCGGTCAGTGAGGAATGAAAAACTGTTTTTT | TRBV28 | . | . | TRBJ1-4
CASSPTSGMNTGELFF | TGTGCCAGCAGCCCAACTAGCGGGATGAACACCGGGGAGCTGTTTTTT | TRBV7-9 | TRBD2 | . | TRBJ2-2
CASSSVRGRYNEQFF | TGTGCCAGCAGCTCAGTTCGGGGAAGATACAATGAGCAGTTCTTC | TRBV11-2 | . | . | TRBJ2-1
CASSPPGGGQVEAFF | TGTGCCAGCTCACCACCCGGAGGGGGACAGGTTGAAGCTTTCTTT | TRBV18 | TRBD1 | . | TRBJ1-1
CASSLRPVGTEAFF | TGCGCCAGCAGCCTTCGGCCCGTGGGCACTGAAGCTTTCTTT | TRBV5-1 | . | . | TRBJ1-1
CASSLRGNNEQFF | TGTGCCAGCAGCTTAAGAGGGAACAATGAGCAGTTCTTC | TRBV7-9 | . | . | TRBJ2-1
CASSSSGFKLGPHGYTF | TGTGCCAGCAGCTCCAGCGGATTTAAGTTAGGGCCTCATGGCTACACCTTC | TRBV7-9 | . | . | TRBJ1-2
CASSQLSSYEQYF | TGCGCCAGCAGCCAACTAAGCTCCTACGAGCAGTACTTC | TRBV4-1 | . | . | TRBJ2-7
CASGTEETQYF | TGTGCCAGCGGGACAGAAGAGACCCAGTACTTC | TRBV28 | TRBD1 | . | TRBJ2-5
CASSQGTRTPTEAFF | TGCGCCAGCAGCCAAGGGACAAGAACACCCACTGAAGCTTTCTTT | TRBV4-1 | . | . | TRBJ1-1
CASSLRGSSGNTIYF | TGTGCCAGCAGCCTACGGGGGAGCTCTGGAAACACCATATATTTT | TRBV3-1/TRBV3-2 | . | . | TRBJ1-3
CAIRTSGNTIYF | TGTGCCATCAGGACCTCTGGAAACACCATATATTTT | TRBV10-3 | . | few | TRBJ1-3
CASSLGTGGLQPQHF | TGTGCCAGCTCACTTGGGACAGGGGGTCTTCAGCCCCAGCATTTT | TRBV18 | TRBD1 | . | TRBJ1-5
CSAGRKDTQYF | TGCAGTGCGGGGCGAAAGGATACGCAGTATTTT | TRBV20-1 | . | . | TRBJ2-3
CASSARQGTRTEAFF | TGTGCCAGTAGTGCCCGACAGGGGACAAGGACTGAAGCTTTCTTT | TRBV19 | TRBD1 | . | TRBJ1-1
CASSNVGYGYTF | TGCGCCAGCAGCAACGTTGGCTATGGCTACACCTTC | TRBV5-1 | . | . | TRBJ1-2
CASSPYTGSLNTEAFF | TGTGCCAGCAGTCCCTACACGGGCAGCTTAAACACTGAAGCTTTCTTT | TRBV6-2/TRBV6-3 | . | . | TRBJ1-1
CASTLGSYNSPLHF | TGTGCCAGCACTCTCGGCTCCTATAATTCACCCCTCCACTTT | TRBV6-5 | . | . | TRBJ1-6
CATRRGTGETQYF | TGTGCCACCCGACGGGGGACCGGAGAGACCCAGTACTTC | TRBV12-3/TRBV12-4 | . | . | TRBJ2-5
CASRIPHDYGYTF | TGTGCCAGCAGGATACCCCACGACTATGGCTACACCTTC | TRBV28 | . | . | TRBJ1-2
CASSLYGAQPQHF | TGTGCCAGCAGCTTGTACGGGGCTCAGCCCCAGCATTTT | TRBV7-2 | . | . | TRBJ1-5
CASAIGANEKLFF | TGTGCCAGCGCTATAGGGGCTAATGAAAAACTGTTTTTT | TRBV12-3/TRBV12-4 | . | . | TRBJ1-4
CASTDSFNTEAFF | TGTGCCAGTACGGACAGTTTCAACACTGAAGCTTTCTTT | TRBV19 | . | . | TRBJ1-1
CASSPSGTGVPTEAFF | TGCGCCAGCAGCCCCAGCGGGACAGGGGTACCCACTGAAGCTTTCTTT | TRBV5-1 | TRBD1 | . | TRBJ1-1
CASSPGQGLVTDTQYF | TGTGCCAGCAGTCCAGGACAGGGTTTAGTCACAGATACGCAGTATTTT | TRBV6-6 | TRBD1 | . | TRBJ2-3
CASSLYSETQYF | TGTGCCAGCAGTTTATATTCAGAGACCCAGTACTTC | TRBV28 | . | . | TRBJ2-5
CASSDQNTGELFF | TGTGCCAGCAGTGACCAGAACACCGGGGAGCTGTTTTTT | TRBV2 | . | . | TRBJ2-2
CASSPPDRGTEKLFF | TGTGCCAGCTCACCACCCGACAGAGGTACTGAAAAACTGTTTTTT | TRBV18 | . | once | TRBJ1-4
CASSLAAGTSDTQYF | TGTGCCAGCAGCTTGGCTGCGGGGACGTCAGATACGCAGTATTTT | TRBV5-4 | . | . | TRBJ2-3
CASSARASGSYNEQFF | TGTGCCAGCAGCGCACGTGCTAGCGGATCCTACAATGAGCAGTTCTTC | TRBV11-3 | TRBD2 | few | TRBJ2-1
CASKLSDRGSYEQYF | TGTGCCAGCAAGTTATCCGACAGGGGGTCCTACGAGCAGTACTTC | TRBV27 | TRBD1 | . | TRBJ2-7
CASSLTDRANTEAFF | TGTGCCAGCAGCCTAACTGACAGGGCGAACACTGAAGCTTTCTTT | TRBV7-8 | TRBD1 | . | TRBJ1-1
CASSTTGGFANTEAFF | TGTGCCAGCAGTACGACAGGGGGATTCGCGAACACTGAAGCTTTCTTT | TRBV28 | TRBD1 | . | TRBJ1-1
CASSPSRGDYEQYF | TGTGCCAGCAGCCCCTCGCGTGGGGACTACGAGCAGTACTTC | TRBV7-9 | . | . | TRBJ2-7
CASSYFGTVREKLFF | TGTGCCAGCAGTTACTTTGGGACAGTTCGGGAAAAACTGTTTTTT | TRBV6-6 | TRBD1 | . | TRBJ1-4
CASSLLSIREVSSYEQYF | TGTGCCAGCTCCTTGCTCTCGATCAGGGAGGTTAGCTCCTACGAGCAGTACTTC | TRBV11-2 | . | . | TRBJ2-7
CASSLVLASTDTQYF | TGTGCCAGCAGCTTAGTACTAGCTTCCACAGATACGCAGTATTTT | TRBV7-6 | . | . | TRBJ2-3